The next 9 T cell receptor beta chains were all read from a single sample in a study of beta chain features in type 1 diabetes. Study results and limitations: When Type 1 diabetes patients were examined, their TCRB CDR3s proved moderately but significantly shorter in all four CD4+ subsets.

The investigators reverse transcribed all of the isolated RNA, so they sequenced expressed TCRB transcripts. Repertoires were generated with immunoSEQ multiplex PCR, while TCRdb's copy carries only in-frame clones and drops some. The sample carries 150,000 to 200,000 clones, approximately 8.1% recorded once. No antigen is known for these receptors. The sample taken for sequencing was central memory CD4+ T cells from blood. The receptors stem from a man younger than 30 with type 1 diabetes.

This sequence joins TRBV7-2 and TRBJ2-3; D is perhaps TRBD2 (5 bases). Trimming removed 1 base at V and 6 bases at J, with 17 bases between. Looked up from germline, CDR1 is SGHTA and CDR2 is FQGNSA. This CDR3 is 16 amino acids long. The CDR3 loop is CASSLVFSLAGDTQYF. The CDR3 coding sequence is TGTGCCAGCAGCTTAGTTTTCTCCCTAGCAGGTGATACGCAGTATTTT.

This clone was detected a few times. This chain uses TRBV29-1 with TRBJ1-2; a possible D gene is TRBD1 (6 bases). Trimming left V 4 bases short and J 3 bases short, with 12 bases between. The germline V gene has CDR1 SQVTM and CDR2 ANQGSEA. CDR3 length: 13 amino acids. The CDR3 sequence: CSVGTAGDYGYTF. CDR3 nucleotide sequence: TGCAGCGTTGGGACAGCAGGGGACTATGGCTACACCTTC.

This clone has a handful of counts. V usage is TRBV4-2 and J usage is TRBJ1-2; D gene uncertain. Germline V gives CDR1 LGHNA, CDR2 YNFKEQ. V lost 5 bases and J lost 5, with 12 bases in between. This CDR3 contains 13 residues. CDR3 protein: CASSLRQMYGYTF. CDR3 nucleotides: TGTGCCAGCAGCTTGAGGCAGATGTATGGCTACACCTTC.

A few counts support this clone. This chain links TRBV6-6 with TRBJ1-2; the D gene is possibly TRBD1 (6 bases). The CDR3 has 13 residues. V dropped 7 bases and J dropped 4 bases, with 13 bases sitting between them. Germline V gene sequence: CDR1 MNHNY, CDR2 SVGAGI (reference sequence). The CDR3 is CASTETGLYGYTF. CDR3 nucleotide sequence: TGTGCCAGCACAGAGACAGGTCTCTATGGCTACACCTTC.

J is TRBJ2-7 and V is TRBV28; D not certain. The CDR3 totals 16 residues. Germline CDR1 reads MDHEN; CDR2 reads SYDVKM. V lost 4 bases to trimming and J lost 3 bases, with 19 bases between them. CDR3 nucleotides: TGTGCCAGCAGTTCCACCCTACTCGACACGTACTACGAGCAGTACTTC. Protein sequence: CASSSTLLDTYYEQYF.

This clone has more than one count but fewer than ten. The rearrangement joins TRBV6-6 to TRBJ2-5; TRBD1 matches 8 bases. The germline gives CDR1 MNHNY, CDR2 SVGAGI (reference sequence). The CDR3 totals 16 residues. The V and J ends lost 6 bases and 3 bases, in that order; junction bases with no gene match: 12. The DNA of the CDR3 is TGTGCCAGCAGCCGACGGACAGGGACGGTCAAAGAGACCCAGTACTTC. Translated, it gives CASSRRTGTVKETQYF.

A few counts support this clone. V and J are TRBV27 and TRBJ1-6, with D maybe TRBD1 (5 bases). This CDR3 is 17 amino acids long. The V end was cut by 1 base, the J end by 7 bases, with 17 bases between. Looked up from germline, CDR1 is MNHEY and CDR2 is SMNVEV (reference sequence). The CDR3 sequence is CASSLFYGGRGNSPLHF. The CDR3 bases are TGTGCCAGCAGTTTATTTTACGGGGGACGAGGGAATTCACCCCTCCACTTT.

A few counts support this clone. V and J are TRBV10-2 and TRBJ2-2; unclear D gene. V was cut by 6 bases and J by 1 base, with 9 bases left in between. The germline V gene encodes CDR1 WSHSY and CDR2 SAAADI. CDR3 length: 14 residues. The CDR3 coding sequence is TGCGCCAGCAGGACAACAATGAACACCGGGGAGCTGTTTTTT. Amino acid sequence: CASRTTMNTGELFF.

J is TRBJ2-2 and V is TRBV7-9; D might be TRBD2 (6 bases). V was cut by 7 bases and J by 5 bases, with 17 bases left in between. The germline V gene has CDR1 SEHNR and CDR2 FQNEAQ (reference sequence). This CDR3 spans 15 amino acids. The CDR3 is CASNIRLGGTGELFF. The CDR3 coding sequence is TGTGCCAGCAATATCCGACTAGGAGGGACCGGGGAGCTGTTTTTT.